Given below is one T cell receptor (beta chain) in context. This table comes from immunoSEQ multiplex PCR, and its TCRdb copy is limited to in-frame clones, with some not included. Seen here are about 1.1 million clones, approximately 80% observed once, and the top ten hold about 0.94%. The sample is drawn from a study of shared clonotypes between healthy human individuals. V was pared by 6 bases and J by 0 bases, with 7 bases of the junction left unmatched. The CDR3 has 16 amino acids. CDR1 and CDR2 from the germline V gene are KGHSH and LQKENI. Sequenced sample: memory CD4+ T cells from PBMCs. The sample's subset: CD45RA-negative fraction. The clonotype was recovered from a man aged 18 to 30 in good health. Some clones in this sample may be carry-over from other donors' samples. This rearrangement joins TRBV18 to TRBJ2-1; 8 bases match TRBD2. CDR3 in amino acids: CASSPSGSGSYNEQFF. The CDR3 nucleotides read TGTGCCAGCTCTCCCAGCGGGAGCGGCTCCTACAATGAGCAGTTCTTC.